Sequencing of this TCR beta chain was carried out in a study of technical replicates of blood from a few donors. Assay used: immunoSEQ multiplex PCR; TCRdb lists only in-frame clones, some missing. This table holds 35,000 to 50,000 clones, 96% found once. This CDR3 comprises 14 residues. CDR1 is SGHNT, CDR2 YYREEE, per germline (reference sequence). Trimming took off 4 bases at V and 4 bases at J, with 14 bases between the two ends. The chain joins TRBV5-4 to TRBJ1-1, with D possibly TRBD1 on 5 matching bases. The sequence was collected from a human donor in good health. The sample taken for sequencing was T cells isolated from PBMCs. CDR3 sequence reads: CASSPTVAGTEAFF. In DNA, the CDR3 is TGTGCCAGCAGCCCGACAGTAGCCGGCACTGAAGCTTTCTTT. The full variable domain, in which reference TRBV5-4 and TRBJ1-1 provide the parts outside the CDR3, is ETGVTQSPTHLIKTRGQQVTLRCSSQSGHNTVSWYQQALGQGPQFIFQYYREEENGRGNFPPRFSGLQFPNYSSELNVNALELDDSALYLCASSPTVAGTEAFFGQGTRLTVV.